The entry below gives a single TCR beta chain sequence along with its context. RNA, once extracted, was reverse transcribed into cDNA for use as the sequencing template. Measured with immunoSEQ multiplex PCR; TCRdb has only the in-frame clones, and not every one. Of over 200,000 clones in the sample, about 64% were seen once. The CDR3 sequence is 14 residues long. Germline CDR1 LGHNA, CDR2 YSLEER. The V and J ends lost 2 bases and 7 bases respectively, with 14 bases between them. Sample treatment: oral pan-JAK inhibitor, 5-10 mg twice daily. Lesional scalp punch biopsies and peripheral blood were collected from alopecia areata patients. The sorting of PBMCs gave CD4+ and CD8+ T cells. The source of the sample is a study of CD8+ T cells in alopecia areata. Study-wide context: It was 6 to 18 months of tofacitinib, and then there were 6 months off drug. Among treated patients, severity was scored by affected scalp area percentage.

The chain carries TRBV4-3 and TRBJ1-2, with a tentative D call TRBD1 (6 bases). The sample consisted of CD4+ T cells sorted from blood, taken at week 4, from a patient treated with tofacitinib. The source is a human donor with alopecia areata. The DNA for the CDR3 is TGCGCCAGCAGCCAACGGGCAGGGGAGGGTGGCTACACCTTC. Its translation is CASSQRAGEGGYTF.